This T cell receptor beta chain was captured in a study of post-analysis software for immune sequencing data. General study findings and limits: The five TRBV segments detected at higher frequency in patients than in controls included TRBV5-6, TRBV5-1 and TRBV20-1.

V lost 5 bases and J lost 0; bases outside the gene matches: 6. The CDR3 spans 15 residues. The germline V gene encodes CDR1 MNHNY and CDR2 SVGAGI (reference sequence). Sequencing libraries made from TCR beta cDNA carried unique molecular identifiers. One entry per CDR3 protein results from TCRdb running MiXCR on the PCR reads. The data hold about 540,000 distinct CDR3 sequences, with under 40% observed a single time. The sample holds a few counts of this clonotype. The antigen remains undetermined. This TCR was recovered from a girl aged 2-17 years with multiple sclerosis. The V and J genes are TRBV6-6 and TRBJ2-7, with 8 bases matching TRBD1. Input material: blood. As DNA, the CDR3 is TGTGCCAGCAGTCCGACAGGGGTCAACTCCTACGAGCAGTACTTC. It encodes CASSPTGVNSYEQYF.